The present T cell receptor beta chain was sequenced within a study of T cell changes during pregnancy in multiple sclerosis. The assay was immunoSEQ multiplex PCR, and TCRdb's table has in-frame clones only and misses some. This sample has over 55,000 clones, with 80% to 90% found just once. The TCR comes from a female donor with multiple sclerosis, enrolled in a pregnancy study. Sequencing used peripheral blood, obtained in the first trimester of pregnancy.

CDR3 region: CASSVEGTSTSTDTQYF. CDR3 sequence (DNA): TGTGCCAGCAGCGTAGAGGGGACTAGCACGAGCACAGATACGCAGTATTTT. This sequence joins TRBV9 and TRBJ2-3; 9 bases fit TRBD2. V lost 0 bases and J lost 0; bases outside the gene matches: 5. The germline V gene encodes CDR1 SGDLS and CDR2 YYNGEE. The CDR3 is 17 amino acids.